This T cell receptor beta chain was identified in a study of shared clonotypes between healthy human individuals. The method was immunoSEQ multiplex PCR; TCRdb's version includes in-frame clones alone and lacks a portion of them. The repertoire holds under 1,900,000 clones, approximately 98.5% seen once, with roughly 0.35% in the top ten. The CDR3 consists of 15 residues. V shed 3 bases and J 2 bases; nucleotides not matched to a gene: 6. Looked up from germline, CDR1 is MNHEY and CDR2 is SVGAGI. The genes are TRBV6-5 and TRBJ1-1, with TRBD1 matching 7 bases. The sample comprised naive CD4+ T cells sorted from blood. Subset here: CD45RA+ positively selected. The sequence was obtained from a man aged 25-40 years in good health. The CDR3 reads CASSYTTGPNTEAFF. The CDR3 DNA follows: TGTGCCAGCAGTTATACGACAGGGCCAAACACTGAAGCTTTCTTT.